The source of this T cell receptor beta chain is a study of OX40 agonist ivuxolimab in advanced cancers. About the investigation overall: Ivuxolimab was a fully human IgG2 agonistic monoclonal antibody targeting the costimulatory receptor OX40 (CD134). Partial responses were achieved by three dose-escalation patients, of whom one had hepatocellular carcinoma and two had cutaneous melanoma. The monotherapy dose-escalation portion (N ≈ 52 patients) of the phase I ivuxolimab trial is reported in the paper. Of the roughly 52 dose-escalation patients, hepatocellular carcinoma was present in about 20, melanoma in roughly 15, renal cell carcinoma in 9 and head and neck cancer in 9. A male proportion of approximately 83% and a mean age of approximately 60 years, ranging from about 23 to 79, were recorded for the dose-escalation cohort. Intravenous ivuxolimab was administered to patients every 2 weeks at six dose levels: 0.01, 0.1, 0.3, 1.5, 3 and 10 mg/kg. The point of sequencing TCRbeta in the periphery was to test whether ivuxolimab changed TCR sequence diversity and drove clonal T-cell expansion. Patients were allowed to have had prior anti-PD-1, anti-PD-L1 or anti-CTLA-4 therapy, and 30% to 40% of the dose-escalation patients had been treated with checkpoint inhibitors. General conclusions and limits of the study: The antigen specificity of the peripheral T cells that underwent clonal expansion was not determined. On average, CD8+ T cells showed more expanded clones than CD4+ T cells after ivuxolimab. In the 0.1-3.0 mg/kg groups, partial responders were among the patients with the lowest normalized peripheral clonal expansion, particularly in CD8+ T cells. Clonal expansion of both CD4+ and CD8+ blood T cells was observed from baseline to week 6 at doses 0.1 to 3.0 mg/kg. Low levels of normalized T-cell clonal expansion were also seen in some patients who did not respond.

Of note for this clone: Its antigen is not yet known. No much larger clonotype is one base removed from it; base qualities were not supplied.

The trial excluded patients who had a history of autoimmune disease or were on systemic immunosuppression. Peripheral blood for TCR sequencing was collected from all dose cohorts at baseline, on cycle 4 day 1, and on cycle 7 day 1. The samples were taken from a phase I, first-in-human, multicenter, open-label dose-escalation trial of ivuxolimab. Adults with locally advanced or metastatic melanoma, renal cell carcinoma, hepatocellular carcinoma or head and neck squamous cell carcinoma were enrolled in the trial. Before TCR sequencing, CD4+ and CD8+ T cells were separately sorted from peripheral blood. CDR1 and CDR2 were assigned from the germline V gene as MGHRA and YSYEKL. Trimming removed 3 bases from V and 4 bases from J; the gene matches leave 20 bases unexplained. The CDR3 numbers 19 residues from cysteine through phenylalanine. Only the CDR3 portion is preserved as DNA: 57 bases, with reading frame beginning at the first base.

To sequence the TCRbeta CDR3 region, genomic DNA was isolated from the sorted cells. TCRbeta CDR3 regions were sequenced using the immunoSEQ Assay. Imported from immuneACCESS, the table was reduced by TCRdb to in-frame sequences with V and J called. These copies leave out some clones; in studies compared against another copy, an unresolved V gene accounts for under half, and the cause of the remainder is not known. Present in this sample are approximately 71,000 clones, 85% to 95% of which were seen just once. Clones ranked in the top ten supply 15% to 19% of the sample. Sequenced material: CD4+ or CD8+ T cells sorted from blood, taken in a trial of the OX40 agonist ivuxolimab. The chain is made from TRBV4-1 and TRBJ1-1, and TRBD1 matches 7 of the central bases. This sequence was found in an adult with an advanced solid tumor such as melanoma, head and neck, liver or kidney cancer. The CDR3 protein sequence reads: CASSHPRQGPLSLSTEAFF. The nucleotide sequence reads TGCGCCAGCAGCCACCCTCGACAGGGACCCCTATCCCTTAGCACTGAAGCTTTCTTT.